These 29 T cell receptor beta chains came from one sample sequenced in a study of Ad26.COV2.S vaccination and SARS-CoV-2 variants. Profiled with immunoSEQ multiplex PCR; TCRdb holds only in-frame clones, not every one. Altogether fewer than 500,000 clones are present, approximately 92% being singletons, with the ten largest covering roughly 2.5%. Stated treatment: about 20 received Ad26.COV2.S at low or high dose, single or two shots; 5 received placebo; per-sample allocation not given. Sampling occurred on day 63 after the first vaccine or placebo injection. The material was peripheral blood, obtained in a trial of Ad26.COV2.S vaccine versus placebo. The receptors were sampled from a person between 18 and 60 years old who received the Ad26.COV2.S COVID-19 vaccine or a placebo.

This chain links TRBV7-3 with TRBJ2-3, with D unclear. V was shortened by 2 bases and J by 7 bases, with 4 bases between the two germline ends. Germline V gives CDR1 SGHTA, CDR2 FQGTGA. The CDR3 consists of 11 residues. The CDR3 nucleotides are TGTGCCAGCAGCTTATCCAATACGCAGTATTTT. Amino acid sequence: CASSLSNTQYF.

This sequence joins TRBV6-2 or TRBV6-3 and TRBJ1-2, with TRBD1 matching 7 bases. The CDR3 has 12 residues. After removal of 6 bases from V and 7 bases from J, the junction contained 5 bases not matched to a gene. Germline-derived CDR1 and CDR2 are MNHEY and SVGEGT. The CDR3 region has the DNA TGTGCCAGCAGCAGGGGGGAAGGTGGCTACACCTTC. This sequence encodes CASSRGEGGYTF.

CDR3 DNA sequence: TGTGCCAGCAGTGACAGGAAATTGGGTCAGCCCCAGCATTTT. As protein: CASSDRKLGQPQHF. V usage is TRBV7-9 and J usage is TRBJ1-5; D possibly corresponds to TRBD1 (6 bases). Trimming stripped 6 bases from V and 6 bases from J, with 15 bases between. Germline assignment: CDR1 SEHNR and CDR2 FQNEAQ (reference sequence). The CDR3 runs 14 residues.

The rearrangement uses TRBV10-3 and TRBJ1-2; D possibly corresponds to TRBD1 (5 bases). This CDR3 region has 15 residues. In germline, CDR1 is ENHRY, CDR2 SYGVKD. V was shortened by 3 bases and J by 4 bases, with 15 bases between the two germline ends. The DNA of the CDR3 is TGTGCCATCAGTGACTATGAACAGGTCCTCTATGGCTACACCTTC. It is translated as CAISDYEQVLYGYTF.

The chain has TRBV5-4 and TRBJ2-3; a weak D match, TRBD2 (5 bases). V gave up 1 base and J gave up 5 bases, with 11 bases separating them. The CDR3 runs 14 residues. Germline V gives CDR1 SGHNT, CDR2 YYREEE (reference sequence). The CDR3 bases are TGTGCCAGCAGCTTGCGGGGTATTGTAGATACGCAGTATTTT. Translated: CASSLRGIVDTQYF.

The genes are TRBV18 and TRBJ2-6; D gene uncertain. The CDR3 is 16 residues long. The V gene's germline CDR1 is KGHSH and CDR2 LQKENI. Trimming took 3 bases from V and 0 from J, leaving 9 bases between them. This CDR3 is CASSPSLSSGANVLTF. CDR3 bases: TGTGCCAGCTCACCCAGCCTTAGCTCTGGGGCCAACGTCCTGACTTTC.

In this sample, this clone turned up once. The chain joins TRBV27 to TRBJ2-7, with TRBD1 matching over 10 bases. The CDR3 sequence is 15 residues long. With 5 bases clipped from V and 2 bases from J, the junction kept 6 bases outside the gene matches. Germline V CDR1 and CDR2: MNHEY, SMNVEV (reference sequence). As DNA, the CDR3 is TGTGCCAGCAGTCCCGGGACAGGGGAAACCTACGAGCAGTACTTC. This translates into CASSPGTGETYEQYF.

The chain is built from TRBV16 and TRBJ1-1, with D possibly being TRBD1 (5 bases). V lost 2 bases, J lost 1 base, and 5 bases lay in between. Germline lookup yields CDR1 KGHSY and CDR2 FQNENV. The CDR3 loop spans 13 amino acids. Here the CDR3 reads CASSQQGNTEAFF. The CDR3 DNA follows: TGTGCCAGCAGCCAACAGGGGAACACTGAAGCTTTCTTT.

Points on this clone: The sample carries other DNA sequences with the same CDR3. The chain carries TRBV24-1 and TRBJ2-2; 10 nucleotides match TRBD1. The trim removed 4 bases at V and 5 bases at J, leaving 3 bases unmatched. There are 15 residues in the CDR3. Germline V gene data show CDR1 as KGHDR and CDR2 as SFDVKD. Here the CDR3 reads CATSDPGQGTGELFF. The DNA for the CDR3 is TGTGCCACCAGTGACCCGGGACAGGGGACCGGGGAGCTGTTTTTT.

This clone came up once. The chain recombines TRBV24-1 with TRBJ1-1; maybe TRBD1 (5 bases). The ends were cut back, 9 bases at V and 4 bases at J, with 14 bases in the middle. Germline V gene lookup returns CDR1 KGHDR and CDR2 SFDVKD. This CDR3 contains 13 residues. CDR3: CATRRGGGTEAFF. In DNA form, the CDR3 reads TGTGCCACCCGCCGGGGCGGTGGCACTGAAGCTTTCTTT.

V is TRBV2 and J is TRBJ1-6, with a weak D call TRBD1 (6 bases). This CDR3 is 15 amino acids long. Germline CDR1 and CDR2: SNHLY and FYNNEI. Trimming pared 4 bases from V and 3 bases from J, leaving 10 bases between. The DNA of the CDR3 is TGTGCCAGCAGTGTTACAGGGTTCTATAATTCACCCCTCCACTTT. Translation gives CASSVTGFYNSPLHF.

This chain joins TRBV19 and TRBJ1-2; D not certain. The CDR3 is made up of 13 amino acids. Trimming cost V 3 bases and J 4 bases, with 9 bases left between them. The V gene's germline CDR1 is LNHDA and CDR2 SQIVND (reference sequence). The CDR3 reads CASSIDPPYGYTF. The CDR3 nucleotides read TGTGCCAGTAGTATCGACCCTCCCTATGGCTACACCTTC.

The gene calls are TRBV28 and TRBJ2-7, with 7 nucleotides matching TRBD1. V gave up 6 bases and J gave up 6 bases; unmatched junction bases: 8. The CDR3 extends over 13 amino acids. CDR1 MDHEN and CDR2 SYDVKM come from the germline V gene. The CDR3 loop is CASRHPGGSEQYF. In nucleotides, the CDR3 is TGTGCCAGCAGGCATCCAGGGGGAAGCGAGCAGTACTTC.

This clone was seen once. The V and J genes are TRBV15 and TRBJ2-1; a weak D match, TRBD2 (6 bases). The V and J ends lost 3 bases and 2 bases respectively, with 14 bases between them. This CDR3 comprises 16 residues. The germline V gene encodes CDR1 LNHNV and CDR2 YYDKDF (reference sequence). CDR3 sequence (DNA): TGTGCCACCAGCAGCTCCAGACTAGGCCCCTACAATGAGCAGTTCTTC. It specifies CATSSSRLGPYNEQFF.

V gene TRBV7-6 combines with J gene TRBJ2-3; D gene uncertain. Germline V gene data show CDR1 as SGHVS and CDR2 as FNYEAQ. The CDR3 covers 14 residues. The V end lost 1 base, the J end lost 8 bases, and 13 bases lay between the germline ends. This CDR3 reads CASSLVSYSATQYF. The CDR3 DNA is TGTGCCAGCAGCTTAGTGTCCTATTCAGCTACGCAGTATTTT.

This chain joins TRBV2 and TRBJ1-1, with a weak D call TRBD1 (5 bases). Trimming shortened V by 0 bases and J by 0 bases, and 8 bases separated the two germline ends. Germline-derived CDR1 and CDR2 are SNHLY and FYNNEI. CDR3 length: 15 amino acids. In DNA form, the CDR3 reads TGTGCCAGCAGTGAAGCCCAGGGCCTGAACACTGAAGCTTTCTTT. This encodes CASSEAQGLNTEAFF.

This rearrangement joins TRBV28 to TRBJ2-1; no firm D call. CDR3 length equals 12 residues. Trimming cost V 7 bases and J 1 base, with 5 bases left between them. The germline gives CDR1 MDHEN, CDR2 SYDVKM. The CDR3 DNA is TGTGCCAGCACCGGGTCCTACAATGAGCAGTTCTTC. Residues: CASTGSYNEQFF.

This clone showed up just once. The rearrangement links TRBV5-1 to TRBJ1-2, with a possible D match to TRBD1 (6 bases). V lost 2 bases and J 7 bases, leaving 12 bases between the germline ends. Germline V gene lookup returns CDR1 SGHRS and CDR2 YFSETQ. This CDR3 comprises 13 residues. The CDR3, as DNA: TGCGCCAGCAGCTTACAGGGAGGCGGTGGCTACACCTTC. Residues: CASSLQGGGGYTF.

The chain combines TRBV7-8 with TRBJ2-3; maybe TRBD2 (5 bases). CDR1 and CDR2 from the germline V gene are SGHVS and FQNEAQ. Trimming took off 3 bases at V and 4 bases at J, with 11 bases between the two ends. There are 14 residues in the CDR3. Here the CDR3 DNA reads TGTGCCAGCAGCTTGCGAGCGGACGCAGATACGCAGTATTTT. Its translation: CASSLRADADTQYF.

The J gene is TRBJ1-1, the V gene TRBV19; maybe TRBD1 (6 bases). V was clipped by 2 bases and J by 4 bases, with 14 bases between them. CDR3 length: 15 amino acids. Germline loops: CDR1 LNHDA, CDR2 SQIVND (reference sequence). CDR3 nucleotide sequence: TGTGCCAGTAGTATATTCTGGCAGGGGATCACTGAAGCTTTCTTT. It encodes CASSIFWQGITEAFF.

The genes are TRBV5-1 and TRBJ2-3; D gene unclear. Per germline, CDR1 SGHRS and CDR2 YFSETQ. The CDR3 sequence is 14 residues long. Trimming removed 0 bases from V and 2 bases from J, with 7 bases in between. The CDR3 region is CASSLEANTDTQYF. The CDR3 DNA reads TGCGCCAGCAGCTTGGAAGCGAACACAGATACGCAGTATTTT.

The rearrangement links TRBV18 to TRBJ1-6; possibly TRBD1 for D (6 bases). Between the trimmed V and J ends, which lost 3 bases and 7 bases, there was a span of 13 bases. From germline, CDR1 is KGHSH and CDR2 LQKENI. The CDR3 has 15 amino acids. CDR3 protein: CASSPYRDRNSPLHF. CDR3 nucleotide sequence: TGTGCCAGCTCACCGTACAGGGATAGGAATTCACCCCTCCACTTT. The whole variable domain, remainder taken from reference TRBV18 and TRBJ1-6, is NAGVMQNPRHLVRRRGQEARLRCSPMKGHSHVYWYRQLPEEGLKFMVYLQKENIIDESGMPKERFSAEFPKEGPSILRIQQVVRGDSAAYFCASSPYRDRNSPLHFGNGTRLTVT.

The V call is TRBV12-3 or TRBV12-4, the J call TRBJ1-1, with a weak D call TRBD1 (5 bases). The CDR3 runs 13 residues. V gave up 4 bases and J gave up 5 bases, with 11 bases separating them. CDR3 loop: CASSYGGWTEAFF. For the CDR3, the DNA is TGTGCCAGCAGTTACGGGGGTTGGACTGAAGCTTTCTTT.

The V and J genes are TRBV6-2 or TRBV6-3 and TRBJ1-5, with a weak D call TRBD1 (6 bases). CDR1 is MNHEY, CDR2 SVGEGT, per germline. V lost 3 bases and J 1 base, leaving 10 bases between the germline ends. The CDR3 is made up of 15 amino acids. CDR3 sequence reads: CASSYLRGSNQPQHF. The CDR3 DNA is TGTGCCAGCAGTTATCTCAGGGGAAGCAATCAGCCCCAGCATTTT.

The CDR3, as DNA: TGCAGCGTTCGCGGGAGCCAAGAGACCCAGTACTTC. Translating gives CSVRGSQETQYF. This chain links TRBV29-1 with TRBJ2-5; 7 bases are shared with TRBD2. This CDR3 comprises 12 residues. CDR1 and CDR2 (germline): SQVTM, ANQGSEA. V trimming: 5 bases; J trimming: 1 base; junction bases outside the gene matches: 1.

CDR3 sequence reads: CATSRDPHTVSSQYF. CDR3 sequence (DNA): TGTGCCACCAGCAGAGATCCACATACCGTGTCGTCCCAGTACTTC. The rearrangement joins TRBV15 to TRBJ2-5; D is unresolved. In germline, CDR1 is LNHNV, CDR2 YYDKDF (reference sequence). The V end lost 0 bases, the J end lost 9 bases, and 17 bases lay between the germline ends. The CDR3 spans 15 residues.

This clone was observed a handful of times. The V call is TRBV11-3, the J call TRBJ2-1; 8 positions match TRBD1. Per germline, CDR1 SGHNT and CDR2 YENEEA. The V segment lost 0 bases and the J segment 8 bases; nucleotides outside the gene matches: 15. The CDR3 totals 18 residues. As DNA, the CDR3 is TGTGCCAGCAGCTTAGAAAGGGGGCCCGGACAGGGTAAGTATGAGCAGTTCTTC. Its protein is CASSLERGPGQGKYEQFF.

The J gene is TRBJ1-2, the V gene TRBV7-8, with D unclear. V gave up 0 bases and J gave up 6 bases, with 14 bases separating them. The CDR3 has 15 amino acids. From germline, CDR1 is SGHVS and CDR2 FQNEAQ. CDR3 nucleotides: TGTGCCAGCAGCTTAGCGCTGAGAAACCTCAATGGCTACACCTTC. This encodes CASSLALRNLNGYTF.

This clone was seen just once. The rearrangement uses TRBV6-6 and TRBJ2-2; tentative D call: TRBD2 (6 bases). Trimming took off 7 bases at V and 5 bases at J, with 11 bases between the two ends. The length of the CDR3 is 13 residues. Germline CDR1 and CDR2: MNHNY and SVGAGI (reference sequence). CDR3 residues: CASNPEGTGELFF. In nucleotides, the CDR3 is TGTGCCAGCAACCCGGAGGGGACCGGGGAGCTGTTTTTT.